One and the same sample provided the 17 T cell receptor beta chains below, sequenced in a study of blood T cell repertoires in COVID-19. Generated by immunoSEQ multiplex PCR, the TCRdb table keeps only in-frame clones and is missing some. Of 70,000 to 100,000 clones in the sample, approximately 80% are singletons; the top ten hold 15% to 19%. The sample was peripheral blood. The receptors stem from a woman aged 80 or older with acute or convalescent COVID-19.

J is TRBJ2-1 and V is TRBV5-4, with 10 bases identical to TRBD2. The V gene end was trimmed by 2 bases and the J gene end by 0 bases; junction bases not matched to a gene: 8. This CDR3 region has 18 residues. The germline V gene encodes CDR1 SGHNT and CDR2 YYREEE (reference sequence). The DNA for the CDR3 is TGTGCCAGCAGCTTACCAGCGGGGGGGCAAAACTCCTACAATGAGCAGTTCTTC. Amino acids: CASSLPAGGQNSYNEQFF.

In nucleotides, the CDR3 is TGCAGCGTTACACTTCTATCTAGGCGCACAGATACGCAGTATTTT. Its protein product is CSVTLLSRRTDTQYF. V usage is TRBV29-1 and J usage is TRBJ2-3, with D unclear. CDR1 is SQVTM and CDR2 is ANQGSEA in the germline V gene. CDR3 length: 15 amino acids. V lost 5 bases and J 1 base, leaving 16 bases between the germline ends.

The gene calls are TRBV19 and TRBJ1-6; D is uncertain. The germline V and J ends were trimmed by 1 base and 10 bases, with 14 bases remaining between them. The CDR3 runs 15 residues. CDR1 is LNHDA, CDR2 SQIVND, per germline (reference sequence). CDR3 DNA: TGTGCCAGTAGTATAGGGGAGGGCGTCAGCTCACCCCTCCACTTT. It encodes CASSIGEGVSSPLHF.

This rearrangement joins TRBV7-8 to TRBJ1-4, with D hard to call. Per germline, CDR1 SGHVS and CDR2 FQNEAQ. Trimming left V 1 base short and J 1 base short, with 7 bases between. This CDR3 region has 15 residues. CDR3 nucleotide sequence: TGTGCCAGCAGCTTAGGAGGCCGAACTAATGAAAAACTGTTTTTT. Amino acid sequence: CASSLGGRTNEKLFF.

The V call is TRBV3-1 (or the pseudogene TRBV3-2), the J call TRBJ1-1, with D possibly being TRBD1 (5 bases). Trimming pared 8 bases from V and 0 bases from J, leaving 19 bases between. CDR1 and CDR2 (germline): LGHDT, YNNKEL (reference sequence). The CDR3 consists of 16 residues. The CDR3 region has the DNA TGTGCCAGCGTACATACAACCCAGGGTATGAACACTGAAGCTTTCTTT. Its protein is CASVHTTQGMNTEAFF.

This chain joins TRBV2 and TRBJ1-2; 7 bases are shared with TRBD1. Germline values: CDR1 SNHLY, CDR2 FYNNEI. The CDR3 has 18 residues. Germline trimming cut 6 bases from V and 4 bases from J; bases unmatched to any gene: 20. The CDR3 bases are TGTGCCAGCAGATCTGAGGGGGCAGTTACCCCTGGGACCTATGGCTACACCTTC. Translation: CASRSEGAVTPGTYGYTF.

Written as DNA, the CDR3 is TGTGCCAGCAGGCGCCGTACCTCTGGAAACACCATATATTTT. As protein: CASRRRTSGNTIYF. The V gene is TRBV6-5, the J gene TRBJ1-3, with unresolved D. Trimming cost V 6 bases and J 0 bases, with 9 bases left between them. The CDR3 is made up of 14 amino acids. Germline loops: CDR1 MNHEY, CDR2 SVGAGI.

This chain uses TRBV11-3 with TRBJ2-7, with D possibly TRBD1 on 6 matching bases. Trimming cost V 1 base and J 3 bases, with 13 bases left between them. CDR1 is SGHNT and CDR2 is YENEEA in the germline V gene. The CDR3 has 15 residues. The CDR3 protein is CASSLAQTGGYEQYF. CDR3 bases: TGTGCCAGCAGCTTAGCCCAGACAGGAGGCTACGAGCAGTACTTC.

The rearrangement joins TRBV14 to TRBJ1-6; D call uncertain. The V end was cut by 1 base, the J end by 13 bases, with 14 bases between. Germline CDR1 is SGHDN and CDR2 is FVKESK. The CDR3 is 14 amino acids. CDR3 residues: CASSQVVAGDPLHF. CDR3 coding DNA: TGTGCCAGCAGCCAAGTAGTGGCAGGCGACCCCCTCCACTTT.

The chain combines TRBV7-2 with TRBJ2-3, with D uncertain. CDR3 length equals 12 residues. The V and J ends lost 5 bases and 6 bases respectively, with 9 bases between them. Per the germline V gene, CDR1 is SGHTA and CDR2 is FQGNSA. DNA of the CDR3: TGTGCCAGCAGCCTCTTCGGGGATACGCAGTATTTT. It codes for CASSLFGDTQYF.

The chain joins TRBV15 to TRBJ1-2; a possible D gene is TRBD1 (6 bases). V lost 3 bases, J lost 8 bases, and 22 bases lay in between. From germline, CDR1 is LNHNV and CDR2 YYDKDF (reference sequence). This CDR3 spans 16 amino acids. The CDR3 sequence is CATSSPPGQIVGGYTF. The CDR3 DNA is TGTGCCACCAGCAGCCCACCCGGACAGATAGTGGGAGGCTACACCTTC.

V and J are TRBV30 and TRBJ2-7; the D is unclear. Germline values: CDR1 GTSNPN, CDR2 SVGIG (reference sequence). The CDR3 totals 15 residues. The ends were cut back, 8 bases at V and 2 bases at J, with 22 bases in the middle. CDR3 in amino acids: CAGLTPLGRTYEQYF. The CDR3 nucleotides read TGTGCCGGGCTGACCCCCCTGGGCCGAACCTACGAGCAGTACTTC.

This clone showed up just a few times. The genes are TRBV14 and TRBJ2-7, with unresolved D. Trimming shortened V by 1 base and J by 0 bases, and 4 bases separated the two germline ends. The CDR3 runs 13 residues. The germline V gene encodes CDR1 SGHDN and CDR2 FVKESK. The chain's CDR3 is CASSQVVSYEQYF. The CDR3, as DNA: TGTGCCAGCAGCCAAGTCGTCTCCTACGAGCAGTACTTC.

The rearrangement joins TRBV7-9 to TRBJ2-2, with 9 bases matching TRBD1. V dropped 0 bases and J dropped 7; count of bases not matched to a gene: 12. Looked up from germline, CDR1 is SEHNR and CDR2 is FQNEAQ (reference sequence). The CDR3 has 18 amino acids. CDR3 loop: CASSLAKRGQGLHGELFF. The CDR3 DNA is TGTGCCAGCAGCTTAGCGAAGAGGGGACAGGGCCTTCACGGGGAGCTGTTTTTT. Full variable domain (rest looked up from reference TRBV7-9 and TRBJ2-2): DTGVSQNPRHKITKRGQNVTFRCDPISEHNRLYWYRQTLGQGPEFLTYFQNEAQLEKSRLLSDRFSAERPKGSFSTLEIQRTEQGDSAMYLCASSLAKRGQGLHGELFFGEGSRLTVL.

The chain uses TRBV5-1 and TRBJ1-5; D unclear. CDR3 size: 19 residues. Germline CDR1 SGHRS, CDR2 YFSETQ. The V and J ends lost 7 bases and 0 bases respectively, with 26 bases between them. Here the CDR3 reads CASQLETESNPYSNQPQHF. The CDR3, as DNA: TGCGCCAGCCAGCTGGAAACAGAATCGAATCCCTATAGCAATCAGCCCCAGCATTTT. Together with reference TRBV5-1 and TRBJ1-5, the CDR3 gives the full variable domain: KAGVTQTPRYLIKTRGQQVTLSCSPISGHRSVSWYQQTPGQGLQFLFEYFSETQRNKGNFPGRFSGRQFSNSRSEMNVSTLELGDSALYLCASQLETESNPYSNQPQHFGDGTRLSIL.

The chain has TRBV28 and TRBJ1-1; 8 nucleotides match TRBD1. V shed 9 bases and J 3 bases; nucleotides not matched to a gene: 3. The germline V gene has CDR1 MDHEN and CDR2 SYDVKM. CDR3 length equals 12 residues. For the CDR3, the DNA is TGTGCCAGTTCGGACAGGGACACTGAAGCTTTCTTT. Amino acids: CASSDRDTEAFF.

The rearrangement links TRBV5-1 to TRBJ1-3, with D possibly matching TRBD1 (5 bases). The CDR3 is made up of 17 amino acids. Germline loops: CDR1 SGHRS, CDR2 YFSETQ. Trimming cost V 1 base and J 0 bases, with 14 bases left between them. Here the CDR3 reads CASSLWGDSTSGNTIYF. The CDR3 nucleotides read TGCGCCAGCAGCTTGTGGGGGGATTCTACCTCTGGAAACACCATATATTTT. The variable domain in full, completed from reference TRBV5-1 and TRBJ1-3, reads KAGVTQTPRYLIKTRGQQVTLSCSPISGHRSVSWYQQTPGQGLQFLFEYFSETQRNKGNFPGRFSGRQFSNSRSEMNVSTLELGDSALYLCASSLWGDSTSGNTIYFGEGSWLTVV.